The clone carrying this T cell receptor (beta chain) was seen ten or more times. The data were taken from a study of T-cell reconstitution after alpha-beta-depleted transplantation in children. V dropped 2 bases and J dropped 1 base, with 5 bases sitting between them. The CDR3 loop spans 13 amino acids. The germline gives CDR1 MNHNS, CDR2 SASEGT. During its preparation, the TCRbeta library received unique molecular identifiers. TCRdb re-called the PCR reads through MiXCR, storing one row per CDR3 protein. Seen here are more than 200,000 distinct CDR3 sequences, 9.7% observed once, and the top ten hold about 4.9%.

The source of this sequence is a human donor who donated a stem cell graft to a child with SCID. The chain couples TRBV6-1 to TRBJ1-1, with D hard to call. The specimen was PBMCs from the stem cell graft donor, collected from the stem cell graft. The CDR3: CASSERPNTEAFF. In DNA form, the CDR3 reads TGTGCCAGCAGTGAACGCCCGAACACTGAAGCTTTCTTT.